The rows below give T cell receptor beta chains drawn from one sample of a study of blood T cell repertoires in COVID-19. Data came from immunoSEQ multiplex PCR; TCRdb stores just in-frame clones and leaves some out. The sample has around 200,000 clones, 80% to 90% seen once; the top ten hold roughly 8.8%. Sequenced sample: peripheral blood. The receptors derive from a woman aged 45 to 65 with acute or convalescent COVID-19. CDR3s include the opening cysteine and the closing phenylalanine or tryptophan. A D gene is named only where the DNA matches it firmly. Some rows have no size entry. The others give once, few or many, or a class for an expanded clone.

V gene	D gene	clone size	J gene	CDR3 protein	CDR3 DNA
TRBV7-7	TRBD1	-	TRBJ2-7	CASSRGTGGYEQYF	TGTGCCAGCAGCCGGGGAACAGGGGGGTACGAGCAGTACTTC
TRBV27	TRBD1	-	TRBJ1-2	CASGRQGAGGYTF	TGTGCCAGCGGACGACAGGGGGCTGGGGGCTACACCTTC
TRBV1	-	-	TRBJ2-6	CTSSLPGREEAGANVLTF	TGCACCAGCAGCCTGCCAGGGCGGGAGGAGGCTGGGGCCAACGTCCTGACTTTC
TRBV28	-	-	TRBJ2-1	CASRGLRGEQFF	TGTGCCAGCAGAGGTCTCCGGGGTGAGCAGTTCTTC
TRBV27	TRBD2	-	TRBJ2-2	CASSSGLAGGPEGELFF	TGTGCCAGCAGTTCGGGACTAGCGGGAGGGCCGGAGGGGGAGCTGTTTTTT
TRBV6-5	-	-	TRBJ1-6	CASSVSGPHNSPLHF	TGTGCCAGCTCAGTATCAGGCCCTCATAATTCACCCCTCCACTTT
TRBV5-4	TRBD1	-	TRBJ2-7	CASSPPGQSPYEQYF	TGTGCCAGCAGCCCTCCGGGACAGAGTCCCTACGAGCAGTACTTC
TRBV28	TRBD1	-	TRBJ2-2	CASLQRQGVRLFF	TGTGCCAGCTTACAACGACAGGGGGTTCGACTGTTTTTT
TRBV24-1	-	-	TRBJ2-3	CATSDPGLDSTDTQYF	TGTGCCACCAGTGATCCGGGACTGGATAGCACAGATACGCAGTATTTT
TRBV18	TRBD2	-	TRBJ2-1	CASSGTSGLNEQFF	TGTGCCAGCTCGGGGACTAGCGGACTCAATGAGCAGTTCTTC
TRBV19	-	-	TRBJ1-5	CASSIVRGLGGNQPQHF	TGTGCCAGTAGTATAGTGCGGGGCCTTGGGGGCAATCAGCCCCAGCATTTT
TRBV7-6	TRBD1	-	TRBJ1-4	CASSLVGQGRLEKLFF	TGTGCCAGCAGCTTAGTGGGACAGGGGAGGTTGGAAAAACTGTTTTTT
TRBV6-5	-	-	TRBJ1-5	CATQPTGGNQPQHF	TGTGCCACGCAACCCACGGGGGGCAATCAGCCCCAGCATTTT
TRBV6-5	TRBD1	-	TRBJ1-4	CASSYGGQTNEKLFF	TGTGCCAGCAGTTACGGGGGACAGACCAATGAAAAACTGTTTTTT
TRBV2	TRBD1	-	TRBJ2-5	CASRPDRGQETQYF	TGTGCCAGCAGACCCGACAGGGGGCAAGAGACCCAGTACTTC
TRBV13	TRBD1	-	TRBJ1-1	CASSLRRLDRRLNTEAFF	TGTGCCAGCAGCTTACGTCGGTTGGACAGGCGTCTGAACACTGAAGCTTTCTTT
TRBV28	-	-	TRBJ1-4	CASSLTSGQRIATNEKLFF	TGTGCCAGCAGTTTAACTTCAGGACAGAGAATCGCAACTAATGAAAAACTGTTTTTT
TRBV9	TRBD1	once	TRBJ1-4	CASSAGQGGEKLFF	TGTGCCAGCAGCGCGGGACAGGGAGGTGAAAAACTGTTTTTT
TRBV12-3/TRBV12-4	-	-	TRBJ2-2	CASTLAAGELFF	TGTGCCAGCACCCTAGCCGCCGGGGAGCTGTTTTTT
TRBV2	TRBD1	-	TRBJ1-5	CASREGTGLNQPQHF	TGTGCCAGCAGGGAGGGGACAGGACTTAATCAGCCCCAGCATTTT
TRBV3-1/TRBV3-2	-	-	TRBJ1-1	CASSQGQMNTEAFF	TGTGCCAGCAGCCAGGGACAAATGAACACTGAAGCTTTCTTT
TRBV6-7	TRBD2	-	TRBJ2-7	CASSYSRITSGSHEQYF	TGTGCCAGCAGTTACTCGAGAATCACTAGCGGGAGCCACGAGCAGTACTTC
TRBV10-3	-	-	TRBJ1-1	CAISESLDQGGTEAFF	TGTGCCATCAGTGAGTCCCTTGATCAGGGAGGCACTGAAGCTTTCTTT
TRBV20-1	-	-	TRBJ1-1	CSASSVAPGGTEAFF	TGCAGTGCTAGTTCGGTAGCCCCCGGGGGAACTGAAGCTTTCTTT
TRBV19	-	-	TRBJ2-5	CASSPGSGVETQYF	TGTGCCAGTAGTCCCGGGTCAGGGGTAGAGACCCAGTACTTC
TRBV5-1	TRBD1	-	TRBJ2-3	CAIYRGPTDTQYF	TGCGCCATTTACAGGGGGCCCACAGATACGCAGTATTTT
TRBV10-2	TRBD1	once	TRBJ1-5	CASSTTGGFLWDSNQPQHF	TGCGCCAGCTCCACGACAGGGGGCTTTTTATGGGATAGCAATCAGCCCCAGCATTTT
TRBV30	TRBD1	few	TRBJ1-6	CAWTLGQGGSPLHF	TGTGCCTGGACCCTCGGGCAGGGGGGTTCACCCCTCCACTTT
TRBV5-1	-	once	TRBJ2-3	CASMRAASSTDTQYF	TGCGCCAGCATGCGGGCCGCGAGTAGCACAGATACGCAGTATTTT
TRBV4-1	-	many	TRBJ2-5	CASSQDLRGWTQYF	TGCGCCAGCAGCCAAGATCTTCGAGGGTGGACCCAGTACTTC
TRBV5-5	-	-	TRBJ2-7	CASSFEGYEQYF	TGTGCCAGCAGCTTTGAGGGTTACGAGCAGTACTTC
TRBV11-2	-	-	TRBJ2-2	CASSLYWQGGTGELFF	TGTGCCAGCAGCTTATATTGGCAGGGTGGAACCGGGGAGCTGTTTTTT
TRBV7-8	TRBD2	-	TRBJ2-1	CASSLAGGHNEQFF	TGTGCCAGCAGCTTAGCGGGAGGGCACAATGAGCAGTTCTTC
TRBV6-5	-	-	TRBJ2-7	CASRSGSDYEQYF	TGTGCCAGCCGGAGCGGTAGCGACTACGAGCAGTACTTC
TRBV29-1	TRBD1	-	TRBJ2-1	CSADGDSFYNEQFF	TGCAGCGCAGATGGGGACAGCTTCTACAATGAGCAGTTCTTC
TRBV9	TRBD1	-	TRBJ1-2	CASSSRTGYGYTF	TGTGCCAGCAGCTCAAGGACAGGGTATGGCTACACCTTC
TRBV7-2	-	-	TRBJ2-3	CASSQGYTQYF	TGTGCCAGCAGCCAGGGATATACGCAGTATTTT
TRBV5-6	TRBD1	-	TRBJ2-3	CASSWGQISTDTQYF	TGTGCCAGCAGCTGGGGACAGATTAGCACAGATACGCAGTATTTT
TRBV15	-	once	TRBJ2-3	CATSRERSGFTDTQYF	TGTGCCACCAGCAGAGAGAGGAGCGGTTTCACAGATACGCAGTATTTT
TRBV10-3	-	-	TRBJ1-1	CAISESNGVGNTEAFF	TGTGCCATCAGTGAGTCGAACGGGGTGGGAAACACTGAAGCTTTCTTT
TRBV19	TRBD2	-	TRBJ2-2	CASKSGRNTGELFF	TGTGCCAGTAAAAGCGGGAGAAACACCGGGGAGCTGTTTTTT
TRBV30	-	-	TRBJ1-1	CAWSWADKNTEAFF	TGTGCCTGGAGTTGGGCCGACAAGAACACTGAAGCTTTCTTT
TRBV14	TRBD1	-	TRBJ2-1	CASSLYRGNEQFF	TGTGCCAGCAGCCTGTACAGGGGCAATGAGCAGTTCTTC